These T cell receptor beta chains were read from a single sample in a study of CXCR3-negative and CXCR3-positive naive CD8 T cells. TCRdb re-called the 5' RACE reads and shows each CDR3 protein once, DNA omitted. Seen in this sample are about 130,000 distinct CDR3 sequences; the ten most common clones hold under 0.5%. The sample comprised naive CXCR3- CD8+ T cells from blood. The receptor set was obtained from a human donor in good health. Some clones in this sample may be carry-over from other donors' samples. Each CDR3 is given with its conserved first and last residue.

>TRBJ2-3|TRBV20-1
CSAQRTGQDTDTQYF
>TRBJ2-7|TRBV3-1
CASSQGSTYEQYF
>TRBJ2-1|TRBV7-9
CASSSPESVGNEQFF
>TRBJ2-2|TRBV12-3/TRBV12-4
CASNGGSNTGELFF
>TRBJ2-1|TRBV6-5
CASSGGDREVDEQFF
>TRBJ2-1|TRBV7-2
CASSLSLAASSYNEQFF
>TRBJ2-3|TRBV29-1
CSVDRDRATDTQYF
>TRBJ1-1|TRBV20-1
CSAQGQGRTEAFF
>TRBJ2-5|TRBV2
CASSDGSLAREETQYF
>TRBJ2-1|TRBV12-3/TRBV12-4
CASSLSLQGYEQFF
>TRBJ2-7|TRBV10-2
CASSSFGGPSYEQYF
>TRBJ1-2|TRBV12-3/TRBV12-4
CASSFHSQGASGYTF
>TRBJ2-7|TRBV28
CASTLGGQSYEQYF
>TRBJ2-1|TRBV7-9
CASSLLHSSYNEQFF
>TRBJ2-7|TRBV14
CASSQPSGDLSSYEQYF
>TRBJ2-1|TRBV23-1
CASSQGANEQFF
>TRBJ2-7|TRBV15
CATSRDRAGDRFYEQYF
>TRBJ2-1|TRBV2
CASSDGTYYNEQFF
>TRBJ2-7|TRBV9
CASSVGGPNYEQYF
>TRBJ2-7|TRBV5-1
CASSLRVVSGTASYEQYF
>TRBJ2-1|TRBV10-3
CAISQGAGYNEQFF
>TRBJ2-7|TRBV20-1
CSASLSYEQYF
>TRBJ2-2|TRBV5-5
CASSLAALTGELFF
>TRBJ2-5|TRBV29-1
CSVSGQGDQETQYF
>TRBJ2-7|TRBV5-1
CASSLIGGKPYEQYF
>TRBJ1-3|TRBV28
CASSPRVAGNTIYF
>TRBJ2-3|TRBV24-1
CATSEAGTDTQYF
>TRBJ2-1|TRBV5-1
CASSLTGFNEQFF
>TRBJ2-1|TRBV2
CASSDGTDSYNEQFF
>TRBJ2-5|TRBV29-1
CREVAFPQETQYF
>TRBJ2-1|TRBV29-1
CSVEWVPYNEQFF
>TRBJ2-1|TRBV7-3
CASSSYPSGGGPRHEQFF
>TRBJ2-3|TRBV15
CATSSSRGRTDTQYF
>TRBJ1-6|TRBV10-3
CAISSGQMSPLHF
>TRBJ2-1|TRBV19
CASNTGAGHYNEQFF
>TRBJ2-7|TRBV7-9
CASSLALGRTFYEQYF
>TRBJ1-2|TRBV2
CASSVVGPYGYTF
>TRBJ2-3|TRBV10-3
CAISPTLGDTQYF
>TRBJ2-7|TRBV20-1
CSARVSPITSGAYEQYF
>TRBJ2-5|TRBV20-1
CSARDLRAMGTQYF